This T cell receptor beta chain comes out of a study of T cells in localized non-small cell lung cancer. Study results and limitations: Investigators sequenced only a single tumor region, leaving heterogeneity possible. Median detection of top 100 tumor clones in adjacent lung was roughly 61 clones.

Libraries were prepared by immunoSEQ multiplex PCR; TCRdb keeps only in-frame clonotypes and omits some of them. The sample contains around 22,000 clones, approximately 88% of which appear only once. On this clone itself: No antigen is known for it.

The germline V gene encodes CDR1 SEHNR and CDR2 FQNEAQ (reference sequence). The V end was cut by 5 bases, the J end by 5 bases, with 9 bases between. This CDR3 has 12 amino acids. The rearrangement joins TRBV7-9 to TRBJ2-5; D remains ambiguous. The sample consisted of peripheral blood mononuclear cells, taken before any cancer treatment. The TCR was taken from a woman aged 35 to 69 with stage III lung adenocarcinoma. The CDR3 bases are TGTGCCAGCAGCCCACCTAGGGAGACCCAGTACTTC. Translating it yields CASSPPRETQYF.